This record concerns one TCR beta chain sequence. Its antigen remains unidentified. The record originates from a study of glioma-infiltrating T cells after dendritic cell vaccination. For the study at large: Patients had newly diagnosed or recurrent glioblastoma and received dendritic cell vaccines. Study conclusions and caveats: No direct clonality-survival link was found; a diverse polyclonal response may matter.

Trimming cost V 4 bases and J 2 bases, with 12 bases left between them. This CDR3 contains 14 residues. The germline gives CDR1 SGHTA, CDR2 FQGTGA. The data were produced by immunoSEQ multiplex PCR, yet TCRdb's version contains in-frame clones alone and is incomplete. The repertoire holds tens of thousands of clones, 70% to 90% seen once, with 3% to 3.5% in the top ten. The sequencing here drew on blood, taken before dendritic cell vaccination. This chain joins TRBV7-3 and TRBJ2-7, with D possibly TRBD1 on 6 matching bases. This TCR was recovered from a human donor with glioblastoma. Here the CDR3 reads CASSWGQGAYEQYF. CDR3 DNA sequence: TGTGCCAGCAGCTGGGGGCAGGGTGCCTACGAGCAGTACTTC.